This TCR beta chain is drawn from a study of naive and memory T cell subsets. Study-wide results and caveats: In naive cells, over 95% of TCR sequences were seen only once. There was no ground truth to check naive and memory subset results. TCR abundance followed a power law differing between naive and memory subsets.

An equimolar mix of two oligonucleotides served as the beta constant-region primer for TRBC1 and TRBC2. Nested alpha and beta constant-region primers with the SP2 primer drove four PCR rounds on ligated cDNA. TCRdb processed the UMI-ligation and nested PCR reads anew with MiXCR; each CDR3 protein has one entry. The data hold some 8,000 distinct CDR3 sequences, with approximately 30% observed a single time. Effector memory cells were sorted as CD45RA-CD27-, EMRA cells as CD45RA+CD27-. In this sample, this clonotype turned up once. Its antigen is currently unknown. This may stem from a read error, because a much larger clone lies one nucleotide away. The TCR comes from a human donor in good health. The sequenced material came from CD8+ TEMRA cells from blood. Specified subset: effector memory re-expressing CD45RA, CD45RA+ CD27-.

The chain's CDR3 is CASSYSTGTDTQYF. The CDR3 nucleotides read TGTGCCAGCAGTTACTCGACTGGCACAGATACGCAGTATTTT. V and J are TRBV6-2 or TRBV6-3 and TRBJ2-3, with D unresolved. The CDR3 covers 14 residues. Per the germline V gene, CDR1 is MNHEY and CDR2 is SVGEGT. V was pared by 0 bases and J by 1 base, with 5 bases between.